The 22 T cell receptor beta chains below were found in one sample sequenced in a study of shared clonotypes between healthy human individuals. The method was immunoSEQ multiplex PCR; TCRdb's version includes in-frame clones alone and lacks a portion of them. Of 1.4 million to 1.5 million clones in the sample, around 95% were seen once. Input material: naive CD4+ T cells sorted from blood. Subset noted: CD45RA+ positively selected. The origin of the receptors is a man aged 25 to 40 in good health.

This clone was detected once. The J gene is TRBJ2-5, the V gene TRBV27; D possibly corresponds to TRBD1 (6 bases). Trimming removed 6 bases from V and 2 bases from J, with 22 bases in between. Germline V gene sequence: CDR1 MNHEY, CDR2 SMNVEV (reference sequence). This CDR3 comprises 17 residues. The CDR3: CASSKQNRVVSQETQYF. The CDR3 DNA is TGTGCCAGCAGCAAGCAGAACAGGGTTGTGTCACAAGAGACCCAGTACTTC.

J is TRBJ2-7 and V is TRBV5-5; tentative D call: TRBD2 (7 bases). Germline values: CDR1 SGHKS, CDR2 YYEKEE (reference sequence). V was clipped by 6 bases and J by 3 bases, with 16 bases between them. The CDR3 is 14 amino acids. The CDR3 DNA reads TGTGCCAGCACCACGGTGGGGGGGCTCTACGAGCAGTACTTC. Protein: CASTTVGGLYEQYF. The whole variable domain, filled in from reference TRBV5-5 and TRBJ2-7, reads DAGVTQSPTHLIKTRGQQVTLRCSPISGHKSVSWYQQVLGQGPQFIFQYYEKEERGRGNFPDRFSARQFPNYSSELNVNALLLGDSALYLCASTTVGGLYEQYFGPGTRLTVT.

This chain links TRBV27 with TRBJ2-2; no clear D gene. Germline lookup yields CDR1 MNHEY and CDR2 SMNVEV (reference sequence). The CDR3 spans 13 residues. The V end lost 4 bases, the J end lost 5 bases, and 8 bases lay between the germline ends. This chain's CDR3 is CASSSGRTGELFF. CDR3 DNA sequence: TGTGCCAGCAGTTCCGGACGGACCGGGGAGCTGTTTTTT.

This clone was seen once. This chain links TRBV7-2 with TRBJ2-7; 7 positions match TRBD2. V trimming: 3 bases; J trimming: 3 bases; junction bases outside the gene matches: 8. There are 15 residues in the CDR3. Germline V gene data show CDR1 as SGHTA and CDR2 as FQGNSA. The CDR3 protein is CASSFMGGAGYEQYF. CDR3 DNA: TGTGCCAGCAGCTTCATGGGAGGGGCCGGCTACGAGCAGTACTTC. The whole variable domain, filled in from reference TRBV7-2 and TRBJ2-7, reads GAGVSQSPSNKVTEKGKDVELRCDPISGHTALYWYRQSLGQGLEFLIYFQGNSAPDKSGLPSDRFSAERTGGSVSTLTIQRTQQEDSAVYLCASSFMGGAGYEQYFGPGTRLTVT.

The V and J genes are TRBV5-1 and TRBJ2-1; no clear D. Trimming pared 9 bases from V and 0 bases from J, leaving 7 bases between. Per germline, CDR1 SGHRS and CDR2 YFSETQ. There are 12 residues in the CDR3. CDR3 DNA: TGCGCCATCCAGAACTCCTACAATGAGCAGTTCTTC. Translated: CAIQNSYNEQFF.

The chain combines TRBV5-4 with TRBJ2-1, with 13 bases aligning to TRBD2. Per the germline V gene, CDR1 is SGHNT and CDR2 is YYREEE (reference sequence). The CDR3 length is 18 residues. Trimming cost V 0 bases and J 8 bases; bases outside gene matches: 11. CDR3 bases: TGTGCCAGCAGCTTGGGGGGTGCGGGGACTAGCGGGACCTATGAGCAGTTCTTC. Translated: CASSLGGAGTSGTYEQFF.

V usage is TRBV19 and J usage is TRBJ1-2; tentatively, D is TRBD1 (6 bases). Germline V CDR1 and CDR2: LNHDA, SQIVND (reference sequence). Trimming pared 5 bases from V and 4 bases from J, leaving 17 bases between. This CDR3 is built from 15 residues. CDR3 sequence (DNA): TGTGCCAGTAGTGCCTACAGGGAAGCGGGCTATGGCTACACCTTC. This codes for CASSAYREAGYGYTF.

The CDR3 coding sequence is TGTGCCAGCAGCGTTCTGGTTAGCCGGGGCGGGGAGCTGTTTTTT. The encoded protein is CASSVLVSRGGELFF. The chain carries TRBV2 and TRBJ2-2; maybe TRBD2 (5 bases). Trimming left V 6 bases short and J 7 bases short, with 18 bases between. Germline V gene lookup returns CDR1 SNHLY and CDR2 FYNNEI. The CDR3 spans 15 residues.

This clone was observed once. The CDR3 loop reads CASSPLGGRTYEQYF. In DNA, the CDR3 is TGTGCCAGCAGTCCCCTCGGCGGGAGGACCTACGAGCAGTACTTC. The rearrangement joins TRBV27 to TRBJ2-7, with TRBD2 identical over 8 bases. V dropped 5 bases and J dropped 2; count of bases not matched to a gene: 8. There are 15 residues in the CDR3. The germline V gene encodes CDR1 MNHEY and CDR2 SMNVEV (reference sequence).

The V gene is TRBV7-2, the J gene TRBJ2-7; 7 nucleotides line up with TRBD1. CDR3 length: 15 amino acids. Germline V gene data show CDR1 as SGHTA and CDR2 as FQGNSA. The V and J ends lost 5 bases and 4 bases, in that order; junction bases with no gene match: 11. The CDR3: CASSPRQGSSYEQYF. The CDR3 nucleotides read TGTGCCAGCAGCCCTCGACAGGGAAGCTCGTACGAGCAGTACTTC.

The chain employs TRBV11-2 and TRBJ2-7; 11 bases are a match to TRBD1. Germline V gene lookup returns CDR1 SGHAT and CDR2 FQNNGV. V was pared by 4 bases and J by 2 bases, with 13 bases of the junction left unmatched. This CDR3 comprises 18 residues. As DNA, the CDR3 is TGTGCCAGCAGCTCACGGACAGGGGGCGGCCCCAATACCTACGAGCAGTACTTC. Amino acids: CASSSRTGGGPNTYEQYF.

The V call is TRBV12-2, the J call TRBJ2-5; the listed D gene, TRBD2, was not tested against the DNA. TRBV12-2 is reported as a pseudogene. This CDR3 is 18 amino acids long. The CDR3 DNA reads TGTGCAAGTCGCTCCCCGTCTCCTGAACGGTCTCTTGGAGAGACCCAGTACTTC. Protein product: CASRSPSPERSLGETQYF.

The chain is built from TRBV4-3 and TRBJ2-1, with D uncertain. Germline assignment: CDR1 LGHNA and CDR2 YSLEER. The germline V and J ends were trimmed by 1 base and 0 bases, with 4 bases remaining between them. The CDR3 consists of 14 residues. CDR3 region: CASSQVFSYNEQFF. CDR3 DNA: TGCGCCAGCAGCCAAGTATTCTCCTACAATGAGCAGTTCTTC.

The V gene is TRBV23-1, the J gene TRBJ1-2, with D maybe TRBD1 (6 bases). TRBV23-1 is an ORF, with its function uncertain. Trimming shortened V by 3 bases and J by 5 bases, and 19 bases separated the two germline ends. The CDR3 loop spans 16 amino acids. In DNA, the CDR3 is TGCGCCAGCAGTCATCGGTTTAAGGGGGACTCGTATGGCTACACCTTC. It specifies CASSHRFKGDSYGYTF.

V and J are TRBV7-6 and TRBJ2-1; perhaps TRBD1 as D (6 bases). This CDR3 spans 14 amino acids. V was trimmed by 5 bases and J by 5 bases, leaving 13 bases between them. Germline V gives CDR1 SGHVS, CDR2 FNYEAQ. The CDR3 sequence: CASSLRNRDNEQFF. The CDR3 nucleotides read TGTGCCAGCAGCCTTAGGAACAGGGACAATGAGCAGTTCTTC.

This chain links TRBV7-2 with TRBJ2-3; 8 bases agree with TRBD2. The CDR3 length is 14 residues. Germline trimming cut 4 bases from V and 1 base from J; bases unmatched to any gene: 1. The germline CDR1 and CDR2 sequences are SGHTA and FQGNSA. The DNA of the CDR3 is TGTGCCAGCAGCTGGCGGGAGGGCACAGATACGCAGTATTTT. This gives the protein CASSWREGTDTQYF.

The rearrangement joins TRBV9 to TRBJ1-1, with 7 bases fitting TRBD1. The CDR3 length is 15 residues. Germline CDR1 SGDLS, CDR2 YYNGEE. J lost 4 bases, V lost 3 bases, and 9 bases had no gene match. CDR3 DNA: TGTGCCAGCAGCGGTGGGACAGCCACAGGCACTGAAGCTTTCTTT. Its translation is CASSGGTATGTEAFF. Variable domain in full (rest from reference TRBV9 and TRBJ1-1): DSGVTQTPKHLITATGQRVTLRCSPRSGDLSVYWYQQSLDQGLQFLIQYYNGEERAKGNILERFSAQQFPDLHSELNLSSLELGDSALYFCASSGGTATGTEAFFGQGTRLTVV.

This clone was recorded only once. V gene TRBV9 combines with J gene TRBJ2-5; D unclear. CDR3 size: 11 residues. Trimming removed 3 bases from V and 3 bases from J, with 3 bases in between. The V gene's germline CDR1 is SGDLS and CDR2 YYNGEE. The CDR3 loop is CASSAEETQYF. CDR3 nucleotides: TGTGCCAGCAGCGCAGAAGAGACCCAGTACTTC.

The rearrangement links TRBV6-5 to TRBJ2-1; 8 bases align to TRBD1. CDR3 length equals 15 residues. The V gene's germline CDR1 is MNHEY and CDR2 SVGAGI. Trimming at V came to 6 bases and at J to 3 bases, leaving 7 bases not matched to a gene. Here the CDR3 DNA reads TGTGCCAGCAGGACGAAAACAGGGGGCTACAATGAGCAGTTCTTC. Protein: CASRTKTGGYNEQFF.

V is TRBV6-5 and J is TRBJ1-3; maybe TRBD1 (5 bases). The CDR3 loop spans 15 amino acids. The V gene's germline CDR1 is MNHEY and CDR2 SVGAGI. Deletions cut 2 bases from V and 2 bases from J, with 10 bases between. CDR3 protein: CASSYEGRAGNTIYF. Written as DNA, the CDR3 is TGTGCCAGCAGTTACGAGGGCAGGGCTGGAAACACCATATATTTT.

The chain couples TRBV6-5 to TRBJ2-1; D is perhaps TRBD1 or TRBD2 (5 bases each). Germline CDR1 is MNHEY and CDR2 is SVGAGI. V was shortened by 2 bases and J by 4 bases, with 15 bases between the two germline ends. CDR3 length: 16 residues. In DNA form, the CDR3 reads TGTGCCAGCAGTTACCCGTCGGGGCCGGGGTACAATGAGCAGTTCTTC. Translation gives CASSYPSGPGYNEQFF.

The chain uses TRBV10-3 and TRBJ2-7; D is unclear. V lost 8 bases to trimming and J lost 3 bases, with 5 bases between them. Germline assignment: CDR1 ENHRY and CDR2 SYGVKD. The CDR3 consists of 10 residues. Written as DNA, the CDR3 is TGTGCCATCGGGGACTACGAGCAGTACTTC. Translating it yields CAIGDYEQYF.